The next 32 T cell receptor beta chains were all read from a single sample in a study of tumor and adjacent non-tumor tissue in lung cancer. TCRbeta libraries were built with three rounds of nested PCR, modified from ARM-PCR. TCRdb recomputed calls from the multiplex PCR reads with MiXCR, one row per CDR3 protein. The table lists roughly 200,000 distinct CDR3 sequences, 70% to 75% of them singletons. This sample's RNA came from whole unsorted tissue. Sequencing used lung tumor tissue. The source is a man aged 60 to 75 with non-small cell lung cancer.

A note on this clonotype: Mismatch with germline at one junction end may stem from a read error. This chain uses TRBV11-3 with TRBJ2-3; 7 nucleotides align to TRBD1. Germline loops: CDR1 SGHNT, CDR2 YENEEA. CDR3 length equals 17 residues. The CDR3: CASNSLTGRQSTDTQYF. The CDR3 nucleotides are TGTGCCAGCAACTCTTTGACAGGGCGGCAGAGCACAGACACGCAGTATTTT.

CDR3 region: CAGSFQPGQVSPYEQYF. In DNA, the CDR3 is TGTGCCGGTAGCTTCCAGCCGGGACAGGTGAGCCCCTACGAGCAGTACTTC. The rearrangement joins TRBV11-2 to TRBJ2-7, with TRBD1 matching 8 bases. V lost 11 bases, J lost 2 bases, and 20 bases stayed unmatched. Germline CDR1 is SGHAT and CDR2 is FQNNGV. The CDR3 is made up of 17 amino acids.

J is TRBJ1-4 and V is TRBV30, with unresolved D. The CDR3 is 15 residues long. Germline V gives CDR1 GTSNPN, CDR2 SVGIG (reference sequence). Trimming took off 0 bases at V and 5 bases at J, with 13 bases between the two ends. Here the CDR3 reads CAWSVLEQMNEKLFF. The CDR3 DNA reads as TGTGCCTGGAGTGTGCTGGAACAAATGAATGAAAAACTGTTTTTT.

This clonotype was seen just once. J is TRBJ2-1 and V is TRBV6-2 or TRBV6-3; TRBD2 matches at 9 bases. This CDR3 spans 15 amino acids. In germline, CDR1 is MNHEY, CDR2 SVGEGT. Germline trimming cut 7 bases from V and 6 bases from J; bases unmatched to any gene: 10. The CDR3 reads CASIHSGRRFNEQFF. Here the CDR3 DNA reads TGTGCCAGCATCCATAGCGGGAGACGCTTCAATGAGCAGTTCTTC.

J is TRBJ2-2 and V is TRBV11-3, with 16 bases matching TRBD2. The CDR3 is 23 residues long. The germline gives CDR1 SGHNT, CDR2 YENEEA. V lost 2 bases and J lost 3; bases outside the gene matches: 18. The CDR3 DNA reads TGTGCCAGCAGCTTAAGCCACTCCGGGACTAGCGGGAGGGCCACTACGGACACCGGGGAGCTGTTTTTT. This codes for CASSLSHSGTSGRATTDTGELFF. The complete variable domain, with remaining parts taken from reference TRBV11-3 and TRBJ2-2, reads EAGVVQSPRYKIIEKKQPVAFWCNPISGHNTLYWYLQNLGQGPELLIRYENEEAVDDSQLPKDRFSAERLKGVDSTLKIQPAELGDSAVYLCASSLSHSGTSGRATTDTGELFFGEGSRLTVL.

This clonotype showed up just a few times. V usage is TRBV6-2 or TRBV6-3 and J usage is TRBJ1-2, with 8 bases fitting TRBD1. Germline V gene sequence: CDR1 MNHEY, CDR2 SVGEGT. With V trimmed by 0 bases and J by 6 bases, 3 bases remained unmatched. The CDR3 spans 14 residues. CDR3 DNA: TGTGCCAGCAGTTACTCGGGACAGGTTGATGGCTACACCTTC. It encodes CASSYSGQVDGYTF.

This clonotype was recorded a few times. In nucleotides, the CDR3 is TGCAGTGGGTTGTCAGGAGAGACCCAGTACTTC. Protein product: CSGLSGETQYF. The chain employs TRBV20-1 and TRBJ2-5; unclear D gene. The germline CDR1 and CDR2 sequences are DFQATT and SNEGSKA (reference sequence). This CDR3 has 11 residues. V lost 7 bases and J lost 4, with 10 bases in between.

In regard to this clonotype: A single base separates this from a much larger clone, so it may be a read error. The chain recombines TRBV28 with TRBJ2-3; D perhaps matches TRBD2 (5 bases). With 8 bases removed from V and 0 bases from J, the gap between germline ends came to 15 bases. CDR3 length equals 15 residues. CDR1 MDHEN and CDR2 SYDVKM come from the germline V gene. CDR3 sequence: CASGPAGLSTDTQYF. In DNA, the CDR3 is TGTGCCAGCGGTCCCGCGGGCCTTAGCACAGATACGCAGTATTTT.

The chain has TRBV7-6 and TRBJ1-6; 10 nucleotides align to TRBD1. After removal of 4 bases from V and 9 bases from J, the junction contained 3 bases not matched to a gene. The length of the CDR3 is 14 residues. Germline-derived CDR1 and CDR2 are SGHVS and FNYEAQ. CDR3: CASSSGQGLSPLHF. CDR3 bases: TGTGCCAGCAGCTCGGGACAGGGGCTTTCACCCCTCCACTTT.

Comments on this clonotype: An end of the junction does not agree with germline; a read error may underlie this. The chain employs TRBV4-2 and TRBJ2-1; D is unclear. Germline V gene data show CDR1 as LGHNA and CDR2 as YNFKEQ. The CDR3 is 15 amino acids. Written as DNA, the CDR3 is TGTGCCAGCAGCCAAGAAGTGGGTATTTACAATGAGCAGTTATTC. It yields the protein CASSQEVGIYNEQLF.

There are a few counts of this clonotype. The junction differs from germline at one of its ends, possibly a read error. The gene calls are TRBV20-1 and TRBJ1-5, with D maybe TRBD1 (5 bases). Germline CDR1 and CDR2: DFQATT and SNEGSKA (reference sequence). CDR3 length: 14 amino acids. DNA for the CDR3: TGCAATGCTAGACCCCCGGGACGAAATCAGCCCCAGCATTTT. Amino acid sequence: CNARPPGRNQPQHF.

This clonotype was seen a few times. V and J are TRBV5-1 and TRBJ2-6; no clear D gene. This CDR3 region has 17 residues. Germline-derived CDR1 and CDR2 are SGHRS and YFSETQ. Trimming removed 0 bases at V and 0 bases at J, with 10 bases between. The CDR3 nucleotides are TGCGCCAGCAGCTTGGCGGTGGGATACTCTGGGGCCAACGTCCTGACTTTC. It is translated as CASSLAVGYSGANVLTF.

The J gene is TRBJ1-5, the V gene TRBV6-1, with a tentative D call TRBD1 (6 bases). The germline V gene encodes CDR1 MNHNS and CDR2 SASEGT. V lost 8 bases and J lost 3, with 14 bases in between. The CDR3 length is 14 residues. The CDR3 spells CASGTRQANQPQHF. CDR3 DNA sequence: TGTGCCAGCGGAACCAGACAGGCCAATCAGCCCCAGCATTTT.

V is TRBV20-1 and J is TRBJ2-7; 7 bases align to TRBD2. Germline trimming cut 2 bases from V and 2 bases from J; bases unmatched to any gene: 9. Germline values: CDR1 DFQATT, CDR2 SNEGSKA (reference sequence). CDR3 length equals 15 residues. The CDR3 sequence is CSARSSGVIAYEQYF. The CDR3 bases are TGCAGTGCTAGATCCAGCGGGGTGATAGCCTACGAGCAGTACTTC.

This clonotype was counted a few times. An end of the junction does not agree with germline; a read error may underlie this. This chain links TRBV28 with TRBJ1-2, with unresolved D. This CDR3 is built from 13 residues. CDR1 and CDR2 from the germline V gene are MDHEN and SYDVKM. CDR3 region: CASRDVRFDGYTF. The CDR3 coding sequence is TGTGCCAGCCGAGACGTTCGATTCGATGGTTACACCTTC.

On this clonotype: At one boundary the junction diverges from the germline segment, which might be a read error. The genes are TRBV4-2 and TRBJ2-7; D is undetermined. Germline V gives CDR1 LGHNA, CDR2 YNFKEQ. The CDR3 length is 16 residues. The CDR3 DNA is TGTGCCAGCTGCCAAGATTTGGCTAGATATCCTCTCGAGCAGTACTTC. Protein: CASCQDLARYPLEQYF.

The V and J genes are TRBV12-3 or TRBV12-4 and TRBJ1-2; 10 bases match TRBD1. V was clipped by 5 bases and J by 7 bases; unmatched bases: 7. The CDR3 is made up of 14 amino acids. The CDR3 DNA sequence: TGTGCCAGCAGTCTGGGACAGGGGATTGGTGGCTACACCTTC. The encoded protein is CASSLGQGIGGYTF.

About this clonotype: This sequence may be a read error, since a much larger clone differs from it by one base. The gene calls are TRBV6-6 and TRBJ2-1; the D gene is possibly TRBD1 (5 bases). V was trimmed by 4 bases and J by 12 bases, leaving 13 bases between them. Germline V gene lookup returns CDR1 MNHNY and CDR2 SVGAGI (reference sequence). This CDR3 is 12 amino acids long. The CDR3 spells CASSSLAGWQFF. DNA of the CDR3: TGTGCCAGCAGTTCATTAGCAGGGTGGCAGTTCTTC.

V gene TRBV20-1 combines with J gene TRBJ2-3; D gene ambiguous. The ends were cut back, 4 bases at V and 9 bases at J, with 20 bases in the middle. The CDR3 has 14 amino acids. The germline V gene has CDR1 DFQATT and CDR2 SNEGSKA (reference sequence). CDR3 sequence reads: CSANWCSRLGTQYF. The CDR3 bases are TGCAGTGCTAATTGGTGTTCCCGGCTGGGGACGCAGTATTTT.

The gene calls are TRBV20-1 and TRBJ2-7; weak D call: TRBD1 (5 bases). Germline loops: CDR1 DFQATT, CDR2 SNEGSKA (reference sequence). V was pared by 8 bases and J by 2 bases, with 22 bases between. CDR3 size: 15 residues. CDR3 loop: CSTGAQELGTYEQYF. Here the CDR3 DNA reads TGCAGTACTGGGGCGCAGGAGTTGGGCACCTACGAGCAGTACTTC.

V usage is TRBV20-1 and J usage is TRBJ2-6; TRBD1 matches 9 bases. Germline V gives CDR1 DFQATT, CDR2 SNEGSKA (reference sequence). CDR3 length equals 15 residues. CDR3 DNA sequence: TGCAATGCGGCGGGACAGGGAACGGGGGCCAACGTCCTGACTTTC. Translated, it gives CNAAGQGTGANVLTF.

This clonotype was detected a few times. Written as DNA, the CDR3 is TGTGCCAGCAGTGGGCAGGGGTCTGAAGCTTTCTTT. This sequence encodes CASSGQGSEAFF. The J gene is TRBJ1-1, the V gene TRBV6-1; D possibly corresponds to TRBD1 (6 bases). Trimming removed 4 bases from V and 6 bases from J, with 9 bases in between. Germline V gives CDR1 MNHNS, CDR2 SASEGT. This CDR3 spans 12 amino acids.

This sequence joins TRBV14 and TRBJ2-7, with 9 bases that match TRBD1. V lost 4 bases and J lost 9; bases outside the gene matches: 7. The germline gives CDR1 SGHDN, CDR2 FVKESK. CDR3 length: 13 residues. In DNA form, the CDR3 reads TGTGCCAGCAGCCTCGGGACAGGGCCGATGCAGTACTTC. Its translation: CASSLGTGPMQYF.

Comment on this clonotype: As the CDR3 is not closed by the conserved phenylalanine or tryptophan, this likely results from a read error. The chain employs TRBV12-3 or TRBV12-4 and TRBJ2-1, with TRBD1 identical over 7 bases. This CDR3 region has 13 residues. With 6 bases clipped from V and 3 bases from J, the junction kept 2 bases outside the gene matches. The CDR3 DNA is TGTGCCAGCAGGGGGACAGTCTACAATGAGCAGTTCATC. Protein sequence: CASRGTVYNEQFI.

V gene TRBV18 combines with J gene TRBJ1-1; D unclear. With 0 bases removed from V and 8 bases from J, the gap between germline ends came to 13 bases. This CDR3 spans 14 amino acids. Looked up from germline, CDR1 is KGHSH and CDR2 is LQKENI. CDR3: CASSPPRQLGEAFF. CDR3 DNA sequence: TGTGCCAGCTCACCACCGAGACAACTTGGGGAAGCTTTCTTT.

Regarding this clonotype: Being one base from a much bigger clone, this may be a read error. This rearrangement joins TRBV12-3 or TRBV12-4 to TRBJ2-2, with D hard to call. There are 13 residues in the CDR3. This CDR3 is CASSLSNNGELFF. CDR3 nucleotides: TGTGCCAGCAGCCTCTCGAACAACGGGGAGCTGTTTTTT.

Details on this clonotype: One end of the junction is discordant with germline, which a read error may explain. The gene calls are TRBV28 and TRBJ2-7, with D perhaps TRBD2 (5 bases). This CDR3 region has 14 residues. Germline V CDR1 and CDR2: MDHEN, SYDVKM. The CDR3 sequence is CVSRLTGVSYEQYF. The DNA of the CDR3 is TGTGTCAGCAGACTAACCGGAGTCTCCTATGAGCAGTACTTC. Full variable domain (outside the CDR3, taken from reference TRBV28 and TRBJ2-7): DVKVTQSSRYLVKRTGEKVFLECVQDMDHENMFWYRQDPGLGLRLIYFSYDVKMKEKGDIPEGYSVSREKKERFSLILESASTNQTSMYLCVSRLTGVSYEQYFGPGTRLTVT.

This chain connects TRBV6-5 to TRBJ2-7; D call uncertain. The CDR3 has 15 residues. Germline CDR1 and CDR2: MNHEY and SVGAGI. Trimming pared 8 bases from V and 3 bases from J, leaving 20 bases between. Written as DNA, the CDR3 is TGTGCCAGCGGCAATTGGGCTGTCACTCGCTACGAGCAGTACTTC. This translates into CASGNWAVTRYEQYF.

In the case of this clonotype: With a much larger clone just one base away, this may be a read error. The CDR3 loop reads CASSPEADTQYF. The CDR3 region has the DNA TGTGCCAGCAGCCCCGAGGCAGATACGCAGTATTTT. This chain connects TRBV7-9 to TRBJ2-3; D unclear. The CDR3 extends over 12 amino acids. V lost 5 bases to trimming and J lost 4 bases, with 7 bases between them. CDR1 and CDR2 from the germline V gene are SEHNR and FQNEAQ (reference sequence).

The J gene is TRBJ1-2, the V gene TRBV11-3; D is possibly TRBD1 (5 bases). This CDR3 contains 16 residues. The ends were cut back, 0 bases at V and 6 bases at J, with 17 bases in the middle. The V gene's germline CDR1 is SGHNT and CDR2 YENEEA. Written as DNA, the CDR3 is TGTGCCAGCAGCTTAGAGGGACGAAGGGGCATCCATGGCTACACCTTC. This gives the protein CASSLEGRRGIHGYTF.

Details on this clonotype: A much more abundant neighbour one base away suggests this may be a read error. The chain combines TRBV7-9 with TRBJ1-4; D is unresolved. This CDR3 region has 13 residues. From germline, CDR1 is SEHNR and CDR2 FQNEAQ (reference sequence). CDR3: CASSSYTGEKLLF. The DNA of the CDR3 is TGTGCCAGCAGCTCCTATACCGGTGAAAAACTGCTTTTT.

At least ten counts were recorded for this clonotype. The rearrangement uses TRBV20-1 and TRBJ2-7; 9 bases fit TRBD1. V was pared by 6 bases and J by 4 bases, with 10 bases of the junction left unmatched. The CDR3 covers 14 residues. Germline loops: CDR1 DFQATT, CDR2 SNEGSKA (reference sequence). CDR3 in amino acids: CSAIPGTGLYEQYF. In DNA form, the CDR3 reads TGCAGTGCAATACCCGGGACAGGGCTTTACGAGCAGTACTTC.